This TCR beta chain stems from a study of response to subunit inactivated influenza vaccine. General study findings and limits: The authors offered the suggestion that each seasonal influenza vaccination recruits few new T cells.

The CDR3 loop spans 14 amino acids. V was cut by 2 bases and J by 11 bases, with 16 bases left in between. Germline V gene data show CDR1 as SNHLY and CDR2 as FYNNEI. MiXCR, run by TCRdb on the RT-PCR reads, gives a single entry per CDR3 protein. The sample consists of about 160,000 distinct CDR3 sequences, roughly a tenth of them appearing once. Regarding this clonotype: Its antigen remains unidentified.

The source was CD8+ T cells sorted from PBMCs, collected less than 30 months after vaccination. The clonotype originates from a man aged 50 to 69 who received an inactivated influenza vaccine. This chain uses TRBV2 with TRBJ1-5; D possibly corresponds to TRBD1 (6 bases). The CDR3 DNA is TGTGCCAGCAGTGAATATCACAGGGACTTGGCCCAGCATTTT. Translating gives CASSEYHRDLAQHF.